This TCR beta chain was documented in a study of T-cell memory formation after mild COVID-19. Study-wide context: Clustering of TCRs was largely donor specific. Study-wide points: Researchers report contracting CD4+ clones mostly in CM and EM, with CD8+ clones in EMRA. Clones that got smaller from day 15 to 85 had even CD4/CD8, while clones growing later tipped toward CD4+.

The CDR3 runs 14 residues. Germline V gene lookup returns CDR1 ENHRY and CDR2 SYGVKD. Trimming left V 8 bases short and J 3 bases short, with 14 bases between. 5'RACE primed at constant segments yielded TCR alpha and TCR beta cDNA libraries bearing sample barcodes and UMIs. TCRdb called the 5' RACE reads again in MiXCR, with one record for every CDR3 protein. The repertoire includes more than 200,000 distinct CDR3 sequences, less than 20% of them detected once, and approximately 3.5% sits in the top ten. A word on this clonotype: Its specificity is not known.

The source of this sequence is a man aged 18 to 35 who had mild COVID-19 (a few samples of this study predate the infection). Cell type and time point are not known. Material: PBMCs or a T cell subset sorted from them (not recorded which). The chain combines TRBV10-3 with TRBJ1-5; D is possibly TRBD1 (6 bases). Here the CDR3 DNA reads TGTGCCATCTCCCCCGACAGGCACAATCAGCCCCAGCATTTT. Protein product: CAISPDRHNQPQHF.